What follows are 24 T cell receptor beta chains derived from one specimen sequenced in a study of neoadjuvant nivolumab and ipilimumab in lung cancer. Produced via immunoSEQ multiplex PCR; TCRdb's table is partial and in-frame only. The data hold about 27,000 clones, with 76% observed a single time. The sample was tumor tissue, taken after neoadjuvant nivolumab, alone or with ipilimumab, at or shortly before surgery. These receptors all come from an adult with non-small cell lung cancer.

The chain joins TRBV6-1 to TRBJ2-6; D remains ambiguous. Trimming shortened V by 4 bases and J by 5 bases, and 15 bases separated the two germline ends. This CDR3 is 16 amino acids long. Germline-derived CDR1 and CDR2 are MNHNS and SASEGT. As DNA, the CDR3 is TGTGCCAGCAGTGCCGACGGCTCTCTGAGGGCCAACGTCCTGACTTTC. Its protein product is CASSADGSLRANVLTF.

This chain joins TRBV6-5 and TRBJ1-2, with D unresolved. CDR3 length: 14 amino acids. Trimming removed 0 bases from V and 5 bases from J, with 10 bases in between. Looked up from germline, CDR1 is MNHEY and CDR2 is SVGAGI. DNA of the CDR3: TGTGCCAGCAGTTACTCCCTAATTGGGTATGGCTACACCTTC. Translating gives CASSYSLIGYGYTF.

By frequency in the sample, this clone is medium-sized. The CDR3 DNA reads TGTGCCAGCAGCTTTTCGCAGGGGACTGAAGCTTTCTTT. Protein: CASSFSQGTEAFF. The chain carries TRBV7-9 and TRBJ1-1; a possible D gene is TRBD1 (6 bases). Between the trimmed V and J ends, which lost 3 bases and 5 bases, there was a span of 10 bases. This CDR3 has 13 amino acids. The germline V gene has CDR1 SEHNR and CDR2 FQNEAQ (reference sequence).

V gene TRBV7-2 combines with J gene TRBJ2-3, with D hard to call. The CDR3 sequence is 14 residues long. The germline V gene encodes CDR1 SGHTA and CDR2 FQGNSA. Trimming cost V 2 bases and J 2 bases, with 8 bases left between them. The CDR3 reads CASSLTGSTDTQYF. CDR3 DNA: TGTGCCAGCAGCTTAACCGGGTCCACAGATACGCAGTATTTT.

V gene TRBV6-1 combines with J gene TRBJ2-5; the match to TRBD2 covers 10 bases. The germline CDR1 and CDR2 sequences are MNHNS and SASEGT. Trimming at V came to 9 bases and at J to 3 bases, leaving 4 bases not matched to a gene. CDR3 length: 13 amino acids. The CDR3 sequence: CASKRGGEETQYF. CDR3 sequence (DNA): TGTGCCAGTAAGCGGGGGGGGGAAGAGACCCAGTACTTC.

The rearrangement links TRBV30 to TRBJ2-5; D tentatively fits TRBD1 or TRBD2 (5 bases each). The CDR3 covers 13 residues. The V gene lost 3 bases and the J gene lost 5 bases, with 13 bases spanning the gap. Germline CDR1 reads GTSNPN; CDR2 reads SVGIG (reference sequence). The CDR3 coding sequence is TGTGCCTGGAGGGGGCAGGGACGGGAGACCCAGTACTTC. This sequence encodes CAWRGQGRETQYF.

The chain uses TRBV18 and TRBJ2-1; TRBD1 or TRBD2 may be the D gene (6 bases each). The V gene's germline CDR1 is KGHSH and CDR2 LQKENI. The CDR3 extends over 15 amino acids. V was cut by 2 bases and J by 7 bases, with 15 bases left in between. The CDR3 region has the DNA TGTGCCAGCTCACCAAGCGGACGAGGGGGGAATGAGCAGTTCTTC. Protein sequence: CASSPSGRGGNEQFF.

The V and J genes are TRBV30 and TRBJ1-1; D gene uncertain. The CDR3 is 15 residues long. With 2 bases removed from V and 0 bases from J, the gap between germline ends came to 13 bases. The germline V gene encodes CDR1 GTSNPN and CDR2 SVGIG (reference sequence). The CDR3: CAWSPRVNMNTEAFF. The CDR3 nucleotides are TGTGCCTGGAGTCCGCGGGTTAACATGAACACTGAAGCTTTCTTT.

In the case of this clone: Other DNA sequences in the sample encode the same CDR3. The chain carries TRBV5-1 and TRBJ1-2; the match to TRBD1 covers 9 bases. From germline, CDR1 is SGHRS and CDR2 YFSETQ. This CDR3 has 14 residues. The ends lost 0 bases at V and 6 bases at J; junction bases unmatched: 3. CDR3 nucleotide sequence: TGCGCCAGCAGCTTGGCGGGACAGGGCCATGGCTACACCTTC. This translates into CASSLAGQGHGYTF.

The chain is built from TRBV7-2 and TRBJ1-3; D is perhaps TRBD1 (5 bases). The V gene's germline CDR1 is SGHTA and CDR2 FQGNSA. The CDR3 sequence is 16 residues long. V lost 3 bases and J lost 2, with 14 bases in between. The CDR3 region is CASSLVWGGTGNTIYF. The CDR3 region has the DNA TGTGCCAGCAGCTTGGTGTGGGGGGGGACTGGAAACACCATATATTTT.

The CDR3 here is CASSYALGNQPQHF. The CDR3 DNA sequence: TGTGCCAGCAGTTACGCCCTTGGCAATCAGCCCCAGCATTTT. V usage is TRBV6-9 and J usage is TRBJ1-5, with D hard to call. Germline V gives CDR1 MNHGY, CDR2 SVAAGI. The V end was cut by 3 bases, the J end by 2 bases, with 8 bases between. The CDR3 sequence is 14 residues long.

The chain uses TRBV30 and TRBJ1-2; 8 positions match TRBD1. Germline loops: CDR1 GTSNPN, CDR2 SVGIG (reference sequence). The CDR3 spans 16 residues. Trimming took 3 bases from V and 0 from J; bases not matched to a gene: 9. As DNA, the CDR3 is TGTGCCTGGAGGTCCTTGGAGGACAGGGCTAACTATGGCTACACCTTC. Protein sequence: CAWRSLEDRANYGYTF.

This chain joins TRBV9 and TRBJ1-2, with D tentatively TRBD1 (5 bases). V was clipped by 0 bases and J by 2 bases, with 8 bases between them. CDR1 is SGDLS and CDR2 is YYNGEE in the germline V gene. This CDR3 comprises 14 residues. The CDR3 sequence: CASSVGNRNYGYTF. CDR3 DNA: TGTGCCAGCAGCGTAGGGAACAGGAACTATGGCTACACCTTC.

The chain carries TRBV27 and TRBJ2-7; no definite D call. CDR1 and CDR2 from the germline V gene are MNHEY and SMNVEV (reference sequence). The CDR3 loop spans 14 amino acids. V dropped 6 bases and J dropped 3 bases, with 15 bases sitting between them. CDR3 loop: CASSPATWHYEQYF. CDR3 nucleotides: TGTGCCAGCAGCCCCGCCACCTGGCACTACGAGCAGTACTTC.

The CDR3 region is CASSEGEGQGSEAFF. DNA of the CDR3: TGTGCCAGCAGTGAAGGGGAGGGACAGGGCTCTGAAGCTTTCTTT. V gene TRBV2 combines with J gene TRBJ1-1; TRBD1 matches at 9 bases. J gave up 6 bases and V 1 base, and 6 bases lay outside the gene matches. The length of the CDR3 is 15 residues. The germline gives CDR1 SNHLY, CDR2 FYNNEI.

V is TRBV7-9 and J is TRBJ2-7, with 10 bases that match TRBD1. Germline CDR1 SEHNR, CDR2 FQNEAQ (reference sequence). CDR3 length: 15 residues. Trimming removed 2 bases from V and 3 bases from J; junction bases left unmatched: 4. CDR3 amino acids: CASSLSRDRGYEQYF. The CDR3 DNA reads as TGTGCCAGCAGCTTATCCCGGGACAGGGGCTACGAGCAGTACTTC.

The genes are TRBV5-1 and TRBJ2-7; no reliable D call. In germline, CDR1 is SGHRS, CDR2 YFSETQ. The CDR3 contains 14 residues. The V and J ends lost 4 bases and 1 base respectively, with 12 bases between them. This CDR3 is CASSQDSTSYEQYF. In DNA, the CDR3 is TGCGCCAGCAGCCAAGACTCGACGTCCTACGAGCAGTACTTC.

The table lists this clone with a count of one. V gene TRBV18 combines with J gene TRBJ2-7; D might be TRBD1 (6 bases). The germline V gene encodes CDR1 KGHSH and CDR2 LQKENI. Trimming took off 1 base at V and 6 bases at J, with 10 bases between the two ends. The CDR3 totals 13 residues. The CDR3 region is CASSPQGEGEQYF. CDR3 DNA sequence: TGTGCCAGCTCACCACAGGGGGAAGGCGAGCAGTACTTC.

This clone was seen more than once but under ten times. The V call is TRBV5-1, the J call TRBJ2-7; D is perhaps TRBD2 (6 bases). There are 15 residues in the CDR3. The germline V gene encodes CDR1 SGHRS and CDR2 YFSETQ. Trimming pared 4 bases from V and 3 bases from J, leaving 17 bases between. The CDR3 here is CASSPVSGLGYEQYF. DNA of the CDR3: TGCGCCAGCAGCCCCGTATCGGGACTGGGCTACGAGCAGTACTTC.

The chain recombines TRBV6-6 with TRBJ1-5, with 9 bases aligning to TRBD1. J was trimmed by 6 bases and V by 6 bases; bases with no gene match: 6. The CDR3 consists of 14 residues. Germline V gene lookup returns CDR1 MNHNY and CDR2 SVGAGI (reference sequence). For the CDR3, the DNA is TGTGCCAGCAGCGATGGACAGGGGTTTCAGCCCCAGCATTTT. Translation gives CASSDGQGFQPQHF.

The J gene is TRBJ1-5, the V gene TRBV30; possible D gene TRBD1, 5 bases. The CDR3 covers 15 residues. Trimming shortened V by 0 bases and J by 2 bases, and 11 bases separated the two germline ends. Germline V gives CDR1 GTSNPN, CDR2 SVGIG (reference sequence). CDR3 DNA: TGTGCCTGGAGTGTAAGACAGCTAGGCAATCAGCCCCAGCATTTT. Translation gives CAWSVRQLGNQPQHF. Filled out from reference TRBV30 and TRBJ1-5, the complete variable domain reads SQTIHQWPATLVQPVGSPLSLECTVEGTSNPNLYWYRQAAGRGLQLLFYSVGIGQISSEVPQNLSASRPQDRQFILSSKKLLLSDSGFYLCAWSVRQLGNQPQHFGDGTRLSIL.

The chain has TRBV4-3 and TRBJ2-1; TRBD2 matches 13 bases. With V trimmed by 5 bases and J by 3 bases, 4 bases remained unmatched. The CDR3 is made up of 16 amino acids. Germline V lookup: CDR1 LGHNA, CDR2 YSLEER. The CDR3 coding sequence is TGCGCCAGCAGCTCGACTAGCGGGGGGAACTACAATGAGCAGTTCTTC. As protein: CASSSTSGGNYNEQFF.

This clone was detected only a few times. This chain links TRBV18 with TRBJ1-6; tentatively, D is TRBD1 (5 bases). Trimming took 0 bases from V and 0 from J, leaving 9 bases between them. The CDR3 is 17 residues long. Germline-derived CDR1 and CDR2 are KGHSH and LQKENI. The CDR3 here is CASSPPGVSSYNSPLHF. The CDR3 DNA reads as TGTGCCAGCTCACCACCAGGGGTGAGCTCCTATAATTCACCCCTCCACTTT. The variable domain in full, with the rest retrieved from reference TRBV18 and TRBJ1-6, is NAGVMQNPRHLVRRRGQEARLRCSPMKGHSHVYWYRQLPEEGLKFMVYLQKENIIDESGMPKERFSAEFPKEGPSILRIQQVVRGDSAAYFCASSPPGVSSYNSPLHFGNGTRLTVT.

The gene calls are TRBV7-9 and TRBJ2-7; 11 nucleotides match TRBD2. The CDR3 loop spans 13 amino acids. Per the germline V gene, CDR1 is SEHNR and CDR2 is FQNEAQ (reference sequence). J gave up 4 bases and V 5 bases, and 1 base lay outside the gene matches. The CDR3 loop is CASSPSGGYEQYF. The CDR3, as DNA: TGTGCCAGCAGCCCTAGCGGGGGGTACGAGCAGTACTTC.